These 10 T cell receptor beta chains share one sample of origin, sequenced in a study of blood T cell repertoires in COVID-19. Clones were read by immunoSEQ multiplex PCR, and TCRdb kept only the in-frame ones, dropping some. Found here are about 300,000 clones, around 90% of them singletons; the top ten hold 3.5% to 5%. Sequences were obtained from PBMCs or T cells enriched from blood (not recorded which). Receptors were obtained from a woman aged 18-29 years with acute COVID-19.

The chain uses TRBV10-3 and TRBJ1-5, with D perhaps TRBD1 (5 bases). Trimming removed 4 bases at V and 2 bases at J, with 9 bases between. CDR1 is ENHRY, CDR2 SYGVKD, per germline. The CDR3 has 14 residues. This chain's CDR3 is CAISVGGGNQPQHF. CDR3 nucleotides: TGTGCCATCAGTGTTGGAGGGGGCAATCAGCCCCAGCATTTT.

The chain's CDR3 is CASSLVEGRNNQPQHF. CDR3 coding DNA: TGTGCCAGCAGCTTAGTGGAGGGGCGGAACAATCAGCCCCAGCATTTT. The chain recombines TRBV11-2 with TRBJ1-5; D is perhaps TRBD1 (5 bases). Trimming cost V 1 base and J 3 bases, with 13 bases left between them. There are 16 residues in the CDR3. Looked up from germline, CDR1 is SGHAT and CDR2 is FQNNGV. The variable domain in full, with the rest retrieved from reference TRBV11-2 and TRBJ1-5, is EAGVAQSPRYKIIEKRQSVAFWCNPISGHATLYWYQQILGQGPKLLIQFQNNGVVDDSQLPKDRFSAERLKGVDSTLKIQPAKLEDSAVYLCASSLVEGRNNQPQHFGDGTRLSIL.

J is TRBJ2-7 and V is TRBV14, with 8 nucleotides matching TRBD2. The CDR3 extends over 15 amino acids. CDR1 and CDR2 from the germline V gene are SGHDN and FVKESK. With 4 bases clipped from V and 3 bases from J, the junction kept 8 bases outside the gene matches. The CDR3 DNA reads TGTGCCAGCAGCCTCTCCCGGGGGGGGTTCTACGAGCAGTACTTC. Translating it yields CASSLSRGGFYEQYF.

This chain links TRBV6-1 with TRBJ2-7; TRBD2 matches 8 bases. The trim removed 3 bases at V and 0 bases at J, leaving 16 bases unmatched. The CDR3 is made up of 19 amino acids. In germline, CDR1 is MNHNS, CDR2 SASEGT. In DNA form, the CDR3 reads TGTGCCAGCAGTGACCTCCCGGGCGGGAGGAATTCAAGCTCCTACGAGCAGTACTTC. Translating gives CASSDLPGGRNSSSYEQYF.

The rearrangement joins TRBV10-3 to TRBJ2-1; TRBD1 matches 8 bases. In germline, CDR1 is ENHRY, CDR2 SYGVKD. This CDR3 contains 15 residues. V was pared by 5 bases and J by 0 bases, with 3 bases of the junction left unmatched. CDR3 nucleotides: TGTGCCATCAGTCCCCAGGGGGCCTCCTACAATGAGCAGTTCTTC. Translated, it gives CAISPQGASYNEQFF.

The chain combines TRBV19 with TRBJ1-2; weak D call: TRBD1 (6 bases). Germline-derived CDR1 and CDR2 are LNHDA and SQIVND (reference sequence). Deletions cut 3 bases from V and 4 bases from J, with 15 bases between. The CDR3 totals 15 residues. The CDR3 DNA reads as TGTGCCAGTAGTATTTGGCCAGGGGTGACCTATGGCTACACCTTC. Amino acids: CASSIWPGVTYGYTF.

The V and J genes are TRBV7-9 and TRBJ2-3; a possible D gene is TRBD2 (5 bases). Germline CDR1 is SEHNR and CDR2 is FQNEAQ (reference sequence). CDR3 length: 15 amino acids. V dropped 0 bases and J dropped 6 bases, with 13 bases sitting between them. The CDR3 DNA reads as TGTGCCAGCAGCTTAGCGCAGGACTGGTGGGATACGCAGTATTTT. Translated: CASSLAQDWWDTQYF.

The rearrangement links TRBV10-3 to TRBJ1-2; 10 nucleotides match TRBD1. Germline lookup yields CDR1 ENHRY and CDR2 SYGVKD. V was clipped by 11 bases and J by 7 bases; unmatched bases: 7. The CDR3 covers 12 residues. CDR3 nucleotides: TGTGCCGTCCAGGGGACAGGGGTTGGCTACACCTTC. Protein product: CAVQGTGVGYTF.

The chain recombines TRBV2 with TRBJ1-1, with TRBD1 matching over 8 bases. V shed 6 bases and J 6 bases; nucleotides not matched to a gene: 9. From germline, CDR1 is SNHLY and CDR2 FYNNEI. The length of the CDR3 is 14 residues. The CDR3 nucleotides read TGTGCCAGCAGCGGACAGGGAGCCTTTCCTGAAGCTTTCTTT. Amino acids: CASSGQGAFPEAFF.

CDR3 DNA sequence: TGTGCCAGCTCGCCGACAGGGAGAGTCGGTGAAGCTTTCTTT. As protein: CASSPTGRVGEAFF. The chain carries TRBV18 and TRBJ1-1, with 7 bases aligning to TRBD1. Germline loops: CDR1 KGHSH, CDR2 LQKENI. Trimming at V came to 6 bases and at J to 7 bases, leaving 11 bases not matched to a gene. CDR3 length: 14 amino acids.